This T cell receptor beta chain derives from a study of blood T cell repertoires in COVID-19. V was clipped by 3 bases and J by 5 bases, with 17 bases between them. CDR1 is SGHTS and CDR2 is YDEGEE in the germline V gene. The CDR3 runs to 15 residues. The assay was immunoSEQ multiplex PCR, and TCRdb's table has in-frame clones only and misses some. The sample includes around 93,000 clones, about nine tenths of them seen just once. The receptor's source is a man between 18 and 35 years old with COVID-19, enrolled during active disease. What was sequenced was peripheral blood. The rearrangement joins TRBV5-8 to TRBJ1-1, with D perhaps TRBD1 (5 bases). The CDR3 is CASSWRVGGRTEAFF. The CDR3 bases are TGTGCCAGCAGCTGGAGGGTCGGGGGTCGAACTGAAGCTTTCTTT.